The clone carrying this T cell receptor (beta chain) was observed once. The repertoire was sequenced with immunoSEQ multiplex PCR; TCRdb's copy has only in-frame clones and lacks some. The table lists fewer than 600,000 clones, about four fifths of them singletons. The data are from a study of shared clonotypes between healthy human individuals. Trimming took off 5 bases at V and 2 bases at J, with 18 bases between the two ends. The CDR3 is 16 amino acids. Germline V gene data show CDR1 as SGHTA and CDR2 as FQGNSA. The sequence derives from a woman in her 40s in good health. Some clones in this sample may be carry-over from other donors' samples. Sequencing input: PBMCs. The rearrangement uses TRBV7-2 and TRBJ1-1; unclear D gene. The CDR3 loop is CASSIQSGSFNTEAFF. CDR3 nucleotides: TGTGCCAGCAGCATACAATCCGGGTCCTTTAACACTGAAGCTTTCTTT.